These T cell receptor beta chains were read from a single sample in a study of T cells in Graves' hyperthyroidism and ophthalmopathy. TCRdb re-called the multiplex PCR reads through MiXCR, storing one row per CDR3 protein. The sample has around 300,000 distinct CDR3 sequences; roughly 15% are singletons. The material sequenced was blood. The receptors stem from a woman aged 50 to 65 with Graves' hyperthyroidism that later progressed to Graves' ophthalmopathy. Each CDR3 is given with its conserved first and last residue. D genes are given only for firm matches. The listing skips clone size in some rows; elsewhere it reads once, few, many or a size class.

cdr3_nt: TGCGCCAGCAGCCCGCTAGGGACAGGGGCTAGTAGCAATCAGCCCCAGCATTTT
cdr3_aa: CASSPLGTGASSNQPQHF
j_call: TRBJ1-5
v_call: TRBV4-1
clone_size: many
d_call: TRBD1

cdr3_nt: TGCGCCAGCAGCTTAAACGCCGGGGGTGAAAAACTGTTTTTT
cdr3_aa: CASSLNAGGEKLFF
j_call: TRBJ1-4
v_call: TRBV5-1
clone_size: few
d_call: -

cdr3_nt: TGCAGTGCTAGAGCTGGACCTAATGAGCAGTTCTTC
cdr3_aa: CSARAGPNEQFF
j_call: TRBJ2-1
v_call: TRBV20-1
clone_size: many
d_call: -

cdr3_nt: TGTGCCAGCAGCCCCCTTCCGGGACAGGGGCTCTCACCCCTCCACTTT
cdr3_aa: CASSPLPGQGLSPLHF
j_call: TRBJ1-6
v_call: TRBV2
clone_size: many
d_call: TRBD1

cdr3_nt: TGCAGTGCTGCCGGGACTTCTACGCAGTATTTT
cdr3_aa: CSAAGTSTQYF
j_call: TRBJ2-3
v_call: TRBV20-1
clone_size: many
d_call: -

cdr3_nt: TGCGCCAGCAGCCCTGAGGGCAGGGGCCCTCCTGAAGCTTTCTTT
cdr3_aa: CASSPEGRGPPEAFF
j_call: TRBJ1-1
v_call: TRBV5-1
clone_size: many
d_call: -

cdr3_nt: TGTGCCAGCAGTTGGAAGTTGTCCAGGGCGGGCTATGGCTACACCTTC
cdr3_aa: CASSWKLSRAGYGYTF
j_call: TRBJ1-2
v_call: TRBV6-1
clone_size: many
d_call: -

cdr3_nt: TGTGCCAGCAGCCAAACAGTTCAGGGGCCCCAGCATTTT
cdr3_aa: CASSQTVQGPQHF
j_call: TRBJ1-5
v_call: TRBV3-1
clone_size: many
d_call: -

cdr3_nt: TGTGCCAGCAGCTCGGGTGTTCTAGAGCAGTTCTTC
cdr3_aa: CASSSGVLEQFF
j_call: TRBJ2-1
v_call: TRBV7-9
clone_size: many
d_call: -

cdr3_nt: TGCAGTGCGCCGGACAAATCCTATAATTCACCCCTCCACTTT
cdr3_aa: CSAPDKSYNSPLHF
j_call: TRBJ1-6
v_call: TRBV20-1
clone_size: few
d_call: -

cdr3_nt: TGTGCCAGCGGGGGGTCCATGAACACTGAAGCTTTCTTT
cdr3_aa: CASGGSMNTEAFF
j_call: TRBJ1-1
v_call: TRBV27
clone_size: few
d_call: -

cdr3_nt: TGTGCCAGCAGTGCAGGGAGTAAAGGACCCGAGACCCAGTACTTC
cdr3_aa: CASSAGSKGPETQYF
j_call: TRBJ2-5
v_call: TRBV25-1
clone_size: -
d_call: -

cdr3_nt: TGTGCCAGCAGTTTAACAGCGGGCACTGAAGCTTTCTTT
cdr3_aa: CASSLTAGTEAFF
j_call: TRBJ1-1
v_call: TRBV12-3/TRBV12-4
clone_size: many
d_call: -

cdr3_nt: TGTGCCAGCACTCGCGACGGGTTCAATCAGCCCCAGCATTTT
cdr3_aa: CASTRDGFNQPQHF
j_call: TRBJ1-5
v_call: TRBV28
clone_size: many
d_call: -

cdr3_nt: TGTGCCAGCTCACCTGGGCTAGCGGGAGGGGAGGAGCAGTACTTC
cdr3_aa: CASSPGLAGGEEQYF
j_call: TRBJ2-7
v_call: TRBV18
clone_size: many
d_call: TRBD2

cdr3_nt: TGTGCCAGCAGCATTACCCGGGGGTCCTACGAGCAGTACTTC
cdr3_aa: CASSITRGSYEQYF
j_call: TRBJ2-7
v_call: TRBV7-2
clone_size: -
d_call: -

cdr3_nt: TGTGCCAGCAGTTCAAGCGGACCAACCTACAATGAGCAGTTCTTC
cdr3_aa: CASSSSGPTYNEQFF
j_call: TRBJ2-1
v_call: TRBV27
clone_size: once
d_call: -

cdr3_nt: TGCGCCAGCAGCCTATACAACGCAGGCCGCAGCTCCTACAATGAGCAGTTCTTC
cdr3_aa: CASSLYNAGRSSYNEQFF
j_call: TRBJ2-1
v_call: TRBV4-1
clone_size: -
d_call: -

cdr3_nt: TGCGCCAGCAGCTTGGGTTCGAGGGGCGCGGACGAGCAGTACTTC
cdr3_aa: CASSLGSRGADEQYF
j_call: TRBJ2-7
v_call: TRBV5-1
clone_size: many
d_call: -

cdr3_nt: TGTGCCAGCAGTGAAGATGCGGGAGCAGAATATACGCAGTATTTT
cdr3_aa: CASSEDAGAEYTQYF
j_call: TRBJ2-3
v_call: TRBV12-3/TRBV12-4
clone_size: many
d_call: TRBD2

cdr3_nt: TGTGCCAGCAGTGACTCTAGGGGCACAGATACGCAGTATTTT
cdr3_aa: CASSDSRGTDTQYF
j_call: TRBJ2-3
v_call: TRBV2
clone_size: many
d_call: -

cdr3_nt: TGTGCCAGTAGTATAGTTTTTGTGTTGGGAAATCAGCCCCAGCATTTT
cdr3_aa: CASSIVFVLGNQPQHF
j_call: TRBJ1-5
v_call: TRBV19
clone_size: few
d_call: -

cdr3_nt: TGTGCCAGCAGCCAAGGAAGAAGGAGTTGGTACAATGAGCAGTTCTTC
cdr3_aa: CASSQGRRSWYNEQFF
j_call: TRBJ2-1
v_call: TRBV14
clone_size: many
d_call: -

cdr3_nt: TGTGCCAGCAGTTTTTTCCCGGGTCCCACTGAAGCTTTCTTT
cdr3_aa: CASSFFPGPTEAFF
j_call: TRBJ1-1
v_call: TRBV12-3/TRBV12-4
clone_size: -
d_call: -

cdr3_nt: TGTGCCATCAGTGTCCTCGACAGGTCGAACACCGGGGAGCTGTTTTTT
cdr3_aa: CAISVLDRSNTGELFF
j_call: TRBJ2-2
v_call: TRBV10-3
clone_size: many
d_call: -

cdr3_nt: TGTGCCAGCAGCTCGGGGACAGAGAAAGATACGCAGTATTTT
cdr3_aa: CASSSGTEKDTQYF
j_call: TRBJ2-3
v_call: TRBV11-3
clone_size: many
d_call: TRBD1

cdr3_nt: TGCAGTGCTAGCGGGGTCTCTGCCACCCAGTACTTC
cdr3_aa: CSASGVSATQYF
j_call: TRBJ2-5
v_call: TRBV20-1
clone_size: many
d_call: -

cdr3_nt: TGCAGTGCCCCCCCGGGACAGGGGTGGGATGGCAATCAGCCCCAGCATTTT
cdr3_aa: CSAPPGQGWDGNQPQHF
j_call: TRBJ1-5
v_call: TRBV20-1
clone_size: many
d_call: TRBD1

cdr3_nt: TGTGCCAGTAGGGAACTCCGGGCCATTGTCAATCAGCCCCAGCATTTT
cdr3_aa: CASRELRAIVNQPQHF
j_call: TRBJ1-5
v_call: TRBV19
clone_size: few
d_call: -

cdr3_nt: TGCAGTGCAAGGACTAACGTCTACAATGAGCAGTTCTTC
cdr3_aa: CSARTNVYNEQFF
j_call: TRBJ2-1
v_call: TRBV20-1
clone_size: many
d_call: -

cdr3_nt: TGTGCCAGCAGCCTACTGGGAGGGGTTTCCTACGAGCAGTACTTC
cdr3_aa: CASSLLGGVSYEQYF
j_call: TRBJ2-7
v_call: TRBV3-1
clone_size: many
d_call: TRBD2

cdr3_nt: TGTGCCAGCCTGCCCGGGACAGGGGACCTAGATGAGCAGTTCTTC
cdr3_aa: CASLPGTGDLDEQFF
j_call: TRBJ2-1
v_call: TRBV5-8
clone_size: -
d_call: TRBD1

cdr3_nt: TGCAGTGCTAGAACGGTACTAGCGGGAGGCACCGGGGAGCTGTTTTTT
cdr3_aa: CSARTVLAGGTGELFF
j_call: TRBJ2-2
v_call: TRBV20-1
clone_size: few
d_call: TRBD2

cdr3_nt: TGTGCCAGCAGCTTAGATCTAGGCAATGAGCAGTTCTTC
cdr3_aa: CASSLDLGNEQFF
j_call: TRBJ2-1
v_call: TRBV11-2
clone_size: many
d_call: -

cdr3_nt: TGTGCCACCAGCAGACCAGGGGGCGCGAACACTGAAGCTTTCTTT
cdr3_aa: CATSRPGGANTEAFF
j_call: TRBJ1-1
v_call: TRBV15
clone_size: once
d_call: TRBD1

cdr3_nt: TGCAGCGTTGATTCCAACACTGAAGCTTTCTTT
cdr3_aa: CSVDSNTEAFF
j_call: TRBJ1-1
v_call: TRBV29-1
clone_size: -
d_call: -

cdr3_nt: TGTGCCAGCAGCTTAGAACAGGGGGCCTACAATGAGCAGTTCTTC
cdr3_aa: CASSLEQGAYNEQFF
j_call: TRBJ2-1
v_call: TRBV11-2
clone_size: many
d_call: TRBD1

cdr3_nt: TGCGCCAGCAGCCATCCAGGGGGCAGGACTGAAGCTTTCTTT
cdr3_aa: CASSHPGGRTEAFF
j_call: TRBJ1-1
v_call: TRBV4-1
clone_size: few
d_call: TRBD1

cdr3_nt: TGTGCCACCAGCTGGGACAGCGACACCGGGGAGCTGTTTTTT
cdr3_aa: CATSWDSDTGELFF
j_call: TRBJ2-2
v_call: TRBV24-1
clone_size: few
d_call: TRBD1

cdr3_nt: TGTGCCAGCAGTTTAGTAAGCGGCGCCTCCGCCTACGAGCAGTACTTC
cdr3_aa: CASSLVSGASAYEQYF
j_call: TRBJ2-7
v_call: TRBV27
clone_size: many
d_call: -

cdr3_nt: TGTGCCAGCAGCCAAGATCGGGCGGGCTACGAGCAGTACTTC
cdr3_aa: CASSQDRAGYEQYF
j_call: TRBJ2-7
v_call: TRBV4-2
clone_size: many
d_call: -

cdr3_nt: TGTGCCAGCAGCCTCCGGGACAGCAGATATAGCAATCAGCCCCAGCATTTT
cdr3_aa: CASSLRDSRYSNQPQHF
j_call: TRBJ1-5
v_call: TRBV7-2
clone_size: many
d_call: TRBD1